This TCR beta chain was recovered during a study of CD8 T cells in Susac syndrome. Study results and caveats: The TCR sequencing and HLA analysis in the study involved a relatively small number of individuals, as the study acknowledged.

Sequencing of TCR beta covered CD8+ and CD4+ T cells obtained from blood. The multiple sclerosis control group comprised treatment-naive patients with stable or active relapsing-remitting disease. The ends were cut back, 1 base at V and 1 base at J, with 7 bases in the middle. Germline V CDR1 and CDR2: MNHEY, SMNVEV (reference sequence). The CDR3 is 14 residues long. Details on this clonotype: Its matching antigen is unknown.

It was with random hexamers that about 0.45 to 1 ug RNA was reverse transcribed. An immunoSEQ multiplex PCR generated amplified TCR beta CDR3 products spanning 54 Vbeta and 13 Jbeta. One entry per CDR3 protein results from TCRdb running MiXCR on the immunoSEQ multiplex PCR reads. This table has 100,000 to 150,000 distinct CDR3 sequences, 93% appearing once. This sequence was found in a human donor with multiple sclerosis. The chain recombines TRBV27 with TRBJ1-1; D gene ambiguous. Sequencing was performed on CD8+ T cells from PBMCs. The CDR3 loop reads CASSLLKWNTEAFF. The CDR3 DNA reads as TGTGCCAGCAGTTTATTGAAATGGAACACTGAAGCTTTCTTT.